This T cell receptor beta chain was observed in a study of CD8+ T cells in alopecia areata. Study-level background: For the treated group, dosing was oral tofacitinib at 5 to 10 mg twice daily.

As part of sample collection, lesional scalp punch biopsies and peripheral blood were taken from alopecia areata patients. Reverse transcribed after extraction, RNA yielded cDNA as the sequencing template. The repertoire was sequenced with immunoSEQ multiplex PCR; TCRdb's copy has only in-frame clones and lacks some. Of under 250,000 clones in the sample, about 60% were seen once. Germline V gives CDR1 SQVTM, CDR2 ANQGSEA. The CDR3 has 14 amino acids. V lost 6 bases to trimming and J lost 1 base; unmatched junction nucleotides: 5. The sequences come from CD4+ T cells sorted from blood, collected at week 0. The V and J genes are TRBV29-1 and TRBJ2-5; 10 bases fit TRBD1. The TCR originated in a human donor with alopecia areata. In DNA, the CDR3 is TGCAGCGTCCCGACAGGGGGCGCCCAAGAGACCCAGTACTTC. Amino acids: CSVPTGGAQETQYF.